The 14 T cell receptor beta chains in this list originate from one sample, sequenced in a study of OX40 agonist ivuxolimab in advanced cancers. Library preparation employed the immunoSEQ multiplex PCR assay. TCRdb took over this immuneACCESS table, retaining in-frame rearrangements with V and J assigned. Such tables are incomplete; in checked studies, under half of the missing clones stem from an unresolved V gene, and the remainder is unexplained. This sample gives about 25,000 clones in total; under 95% of them show up just once. Of the sample, 49% falls within the top ten clones. Sequencing used CD4+ or CD8+ T cells sorted from blood, obtained in a trial of the OX40 agonist ivuxolimab. The receptor source for this set is an adult with an advanced solid tumor such as melanoma, head and neck, liver or kidney cancer.

V gene TRBV6-6 combines with J gene TRBJ2-5; the D gene is possibly TRBD2 (5 bases). The V and J ends lost 2 bases and 2 bases respectively, with 15 bases between them. This CDR3 has 16 residues. The germline V gene encodes CDR1 MNHNY and CDR2 SVGAGI (reference sequence). For the CDR3, the DNA is TGTGCCAGCAGTTACCCCCCGGCGGGCTTACAAGAGACCCAGTACTTC. Encoded protein: CASSYPPAGLQETQYF.

The chain combines TRBV6-5 with TRBJ2-7; D tentatively fits TRBD1 or TRBD2 (6 bases each). V lost 8 bases to trimming and J lost 2 bases, with 16 bases between them. Germline loops: CDR1 MNHEY, CDR2 SVGAGI. The length of the CDR3 is 14 residues. The CDR3 protein is CASALGGMAYEQYF. CDR3 coding DNA: TGTGCCAGCGCCCTAGGGGGGATGGCCTACGAGCAGTACTTC.

The chain joins TRBV5-6 to TRBJ2-6; the D is unclear. From germline, CDR1 is SGHDT and CDR2 YYEEEE. V was trimmed by 4 bases and J by 2 bases, leaving 4 bases between them. CDR3 size: 13 residues. The CDR3 sequence: CASSATGANVLTF. The CDR3 region has the DNA TGTGCCAGCAGCGCGACTGGGGCCAACGTCCTGACTTTC.

The table lists this clone with a count of one. V gene TRBV5-1 combines with J gene TRBJ2-2, with 13 bases aligning to TRBD2. Germline V gene data show CDR1 as SGHRS and CDR2 as YFSETQ. V shed 0 bases, J shed 4 bases, and the junction held 6 bases outside the gene matches. The CDR3 runs to 18 residues. The CDR3 DNA sequence: TGCGCCAGCAGCTTGGCACTAGCGGGGGGGCCTGGCACCGGGGAGCTGTTTTTT. Its protein product is CASSLALAGGPGTGELFF.

The rearrangement uses TRBV27 and TRBJ2-3; D gene ambiguous. CDR3 length: 14 amino acids. The germline V and J ends were trimmed by 1 base and 1 base, with 6 bases remaining between them. Germline V gives CDR1 MNHEY, CDR2 SMNVEV (reference sequence). The CDR3 DNA follows: TGTGCCAGCAGTTTATTAGGAGGCACAGATACGCAGTATTTT. Its translation: CASSLLGGTDTQYF.

The V call is TRBV7-9, the J call TRBJ1-1; no reliable D call. Trimming removed 1 base from V and 2 bases from J, with 5 bases in between. Germline assignment: CDR1 SEHNR and CDR2 FQNEAQ (reference sequence). The CDR3 loop spans 13 amino acids. The CDR3 here is CASSLVYNTEAFF. DNA for the CDR3: TGTGCCAGCAGCTTAGTGTACAACACTGAAGCTTTCTTT.

This chain links TRBV9 with TRBJ2-7; D remains ambiguous. The V gene's germline CDR1 is SGDLS and CDR2 YYNGEE. V was pared by 0 bases and J by 5 bases, with 15 bases between. The CDR3 is 15 residues long. In DNA, the CDR3 is TGTGCCAGCAGCGTAGACGGCAGAATTGGGCACGAGCAGTACTTC. Its protein product is CASSVDGRIGHEQYF.

This clone was observed a single time. The CDR3 nucleotides read TGCGCCAGCAGCTTGGAGCCATACAATGAGCAGTTCTTC. The encoded protein is CASSLEPYNEQFF. The chain joins TRBV5-1 to TRBJ2-1; D unclear. The CDR3 sequence is 13 residues long. V shed 0 bases and J shed 4 bases, with 5 bases lying between them. Germline values: CDR1 SGHRS, CDR2 YFSETQ.

In this sample, this clone turned up once. One end of the junction fails to match germline, which may point to a read error. CDR3 in amino acids: CASSPRDRVIGNEQFF. The DNA for the CDR3 is TGTGCTAGCAGCCCCCGGGACAGGGTGATTGGCAATGAGCAGTTCTTC. The genes are TRBV7-7 and TRBJ2-1; 9 bases are a match to TRBD1. Looked up from germline, CDR1 is SSHAT and CDR2 is FNYEAQ (reference sequence). The CDR3 totals 16 residues.

V and J are TRBV7-9 and TRBJ2-5; TRBD2 matches 10 bases. Germline CDR1 is SEHNR and CDR2 is FQNEAQ (reference sequence). V lost 5 bases and J lost 4; bases outside the gene matches: 4. The CDR3 contains 14 residues. As DNA, the CDR3 is TGTGCCAGCAGCGACCCTAGCGGGGGAGAGACCCAGTACTTC. Amino acids: CASSDPSGGETQYF. Based on the CDR3 plus reference TRBV7-9 and TRBJ2-5, the full variable domain is DTGVSQNPRHKITKRGQNVTFRCDPISEHNRLYWYRQTLGQGPEFLTYFQNEAQLEKSRLLSDRFSAERPKGSFSTLEIQRTEQGDSAMYLCASSDPSGGETQYFGPGTRLLVL.

The table lists this clone with a count of one. This chain joins TRBV27 and TRBJ2-1; TRBD2 is a possible D gene (6 bases). The germline V gene has CDR1 MNHEY and CDR2 SMNVEV (reference sequence). Deletions cut 6 bases from V and 7 bases from J, with 16 bases between. The CDR3 sequence is 14 residues long. As DNA, the CDR3 is TGTGCCAGCAGAACCTCAGGGACTTGGAATGAGCAGTTCTTC. Translated: CASRTSGTWNEQFF.

The chain links TRBV4-1 to TRBJ1-1, with 7 bases lining up with TRBD1. Germline V gene sequence: CDR1 MGHRA, CDR2 YSYEKL. V shed 0 bases, J shed 4 bases, and the junction held 11 bases outside the gene matches. CDR3 size: 17 residues. The CDR3 sequence: CASSQDQYRGSSTEAFF. The CDR3 DNA follows: TGCGCCAGCAGCCAAGATCAGTACAGGGGATCAAGCACTGAAGCTTTCTTT.

The rearrangement joins TRBV19 to TRBJ2-2; TRBD1 matches at 9 bases. Per germline, CDR1 LNHDA and CDR2 SQIVND (reference sequence). J lost 2 bases, V lost 5 bases, and 9 bases had no gene match. This CDR3 spans 17 amino acids. The CDR3 region is CASSWGQGLGNTGELFF. The CDR3, as DNA: TGTGCCAGTAGTTGGGGACAGGGTCTGGGAAACACCGGGGAGCTGTTTTTT.

The chain links TRBV11-2 to TRBJ2-5; perhaps TRBD2 as D (6 bases). The ends were cut back, 5 bases at V and 1 base at J, with 14 bases in the middle. Germline V gives CDR1 SGHAT, CDR2 FQNNGV. This CDR3 spans 15 amino acids. CDR3 in DNA: TGTGCCAGCAGCGCCCTACTAGCATCCCAAGAGACCCAGTACTTC. This encodes CASSALLASQETQYF.